The 10 T cell receptor beta chains in this list originate from one sample, sequenced in a study of blood T cell repertoires in COVID-19 (dated by TCRdb to 2019 to 2021). The receptor library was made with the immunoSEQ multiplex PCR assay. TCRdb stores this immuneACCESS table with in-frame sequences only. Part of the clones is absent; in the studies checked, under half of the shortfall reflects unresolved V genes, and no reason is known for the rest. The sample table shows over 200,000 clones, and nearly 90% are seen once. Around 12% of the sample lies in the top ten. What was sequenced was peripheral blood. These receptors came from a woman between 18 and 30 years old who had recovered from COVID-19.

The chain combines TRBV5-5 with TRBJ1-2; a possible D gene is TRBD1 (5 bases). Trimming left V 4 bases short and J 3 bases short, with 16 bases between. This CDR3 region has 15 residues. Germline V lookup: CDR1 SGHKS, CDR2 YYEKEE (reference sequence). CDR3: CASSGRGSGDYGYTF. CDR3 bases: TGTGCCAGCAGCGGGCGGGGCTCGGGAGACTATGGCTACACCTTC.

This clone was seen only a few times. This chain uses TRBV7-9 with TRBJ2-2; D unresolved. CDR1 and CDR2 from the germline V gene are SEHNR and FQNEAQ (reference sequence). The V and J ends lost 1 base and 7 bases respectively, with 13 bases between them. This CDR3 comprises 15 residues. The CDR3 DNA reads as TGTGCCAGCAGCTTAGGTCGGTTGGCAGGCGGGGAGCTGTTTTTT. Translation: CASSLGRLAGGELFF.

J is TRBJ2-1 and V is TRBV2; 9 positions agree with TRBD2. The germline V gene has CDR1 SNHLY and CDR2 FYNNEI. The CDR3 runs 16 residues. V was clipped by 2 bases and J by 6 bases; unmatched bases: 8. This CDR3 reads CASSEWASGNTNEQFF. The CDR3 DNA follows: TGTGCCAGCAGTGAATGGGCTAGCGGGAATACCAATGAGCAGTTCTTC.

This clone has just one count. This chain links TRBV7-3 with TRBJ1-1; 8 nucleotides agree with TRBD1. The CDR3 totals 15 residues. Trimming at V came to 5 bases and at J to 4 bases, leaving 9 bases not matched to a gene. Germline-derived CDR1 and CDR2 are SGHTA and FQGTGA. The CDR3 is CASSLQGQGATEAFF. In DNA form, the CDR3 reads TGTGCCAGCAGCCTACAGGGGCAGGGGGCCACTGAAGCTTTCTTT.

The chain employs TRBV19 and TRBJ2-5; 10 bases fit TRBD2. Trimming took 4 bases from V and 2 from J; bases not matched to a gene: 22. The germline V gene encodes CDR1 LNHDA and CDR2 SQIVND (reference sequence). This CDR3 is 21 amino acids long. The CDR3 here is CASSTLLSLAGDVVGQETQYF. In nucleotides, the CDR3 is TGTGCCAGTAGTACCCTACTATCCCTAGCGGGAGACGTAGTTGGTCAAGAGACCCAGTACTTC. The variable domain in full, with the rest retrieved from reference TRBV19 and TRBJ2-5, is DGGITQSPKYLFRKEGQNVTLSCEQNLNHDAMYWYRQDPGQGLRLIYYSQIVNDFQKGDIAEGYSVSREKKESFPLTVTSAQKNPTAFYLCASSTLLSLAGDVVGQETQYFGPGTRLLVL.

The V gene is TRBV7-2, the J gene TRBJ1-2; D is undetermined. Looked up from germline, CDR1 is SGHTA and CDR2 is FQGNSA. There are 16 residues in the CDR3. Trimming took 2 bases from V and 0 from J, leaving 13 bases between them. The CDR3 loop is CASSLSPNLANYGYTF. The CDR3 DNA is TGTGCCAGCAGCTTAAGCCCCAATCTAGCTAACTATGGCTACACCTTC.

The V gene is TRBV9, the J gene TRBJ2-1; D not resolved. The germline V gene has CDR1 SGDLS and CDR2 YYNGEE. This CDR3 has 13 residues. Trimming pared 3 bases from V and 7 bases from J, leaving 11 bases between. The CDR3 DNA reads as TGTGCCAGCAGCGCATATGTCCAGAATGAGCAGTTCTTC. Translated: CASSAYVQNEQFF.

CDR3 protein: CATSDRGTSVTDTQYF. The DNA of the CDR3 is TGTGCCACCAGTGACCGAGGGACTAGCGTTACAGATACGCAGTATTTT. The chain joins TRBV24-1 to TRBJ2-3, with 10 bases aligning to TRBD2. CDR3 length: 16 residues. The V and J ends lost 4 bases and 3 bases, in that order; junction bases with no gene match: 6. Germline V lookup: CDR1 KGHDR, CDR2 SFDVKD.

The chain combines TRBV5-4 with TRBJ2-7; 12 bases fit TRBD1. Germline trimming cut 3 bases from V and 3 bases from J; bases unmatched to any gene: 7. The length of the CDR3 is 16 residues. The germline gives CDR1 SGHNT, CDR2 YYREEE (reference sequence). In nucleotides, the CDR3 is TGTGCCAGCAGCTCGCCGGGACAGGGGGCGCGCTACGAGCAGTACTTC. It codes for CASSSPGQGARYEQYF.

This sequence joins TRBV5-1 and TRBJ2-1, with 11 bases fitting TRBD2. The CDR3 covers 15 residues. Germline CDR1 is SGHRS and CDR2 is YFSETQ. Trimming removed 0 bases from V and 7 bases from J; junction bases left unmatched: 3. CDR3 protein: CASSLVAGGPNEQFF. As DNA, the CDR3 is TGCGCCAGCAGCTTGGTAGCGGGAGGGCCGAATGAGCAGTTCTTC.